Below are 21 T cell receptor beta chains sequenced from a single sample in a study of cytomegalovirus exposure and HLA in healthy donors. The PCR used 60 Vbeta and 13 Jbeta primers. Measured with immunoSEQ multiplex PCR; TCRdb has only the in-frame clones, and not every one. The sample lists about 140,000 clones, 77% occurring once. Source material: PBMCs. Receptors originate from a male donor in good health and CMV-seronegative.

This clone has a handful of counts. J is TRBJ1-1 and V is TRBV20-1; a weak D match, TRBD1 (6 bases). The V end was cut by 5 bases, the J end by 6 bases, with 10 bases between. CDR1 is DFQATT, CDR2 SNEGSKA, per germline (reference sequence). CDR3 length: 11 residues. This chain's CDR3 is CSAPGVAEAFF. The CDR3 bases are TGCAGTGCTCCAGGGGTTGCTGAAGCTTTCTTT.

This clone was recorded only once. The rearrangement links TRBV6-4 to TRBJ2-3; 13 bases align to TRBD2. This CDR3 has 15 amino acids. J was trimmed by 6 bases and V by 3 bases; bases with no gene match: 3. Germline assignment: CDR1 MRHNA and CDR2 SNTAGT. The CDR3 protein is CASSEGTSGTDTQYF. DNA of the CDR3: TGTGCCAGCAGTGAGGGGACTAGCGGGACCGATACGCAGTATTTT.

CDR3 sequence reads: CASSPRGLAGDSEQFF. DNA for the CDR3: TGCGCCAGCAGCCCACGGGGGCTAGCGGGAGATAGTGAGCAGTTCTTC. V and J are TRBV5-1 and TRBJ2-1; TRBD2 aligns across 10 bases. Germline loops: CDR1 SGHRS, CDR2 YFSETQ. The V segment lost 4 bases and the J segment 9 bases; nucleotides outside the gene matches: 13. The length of the CDR3 is 16 residues.

The sample holds a few counts of this clone. The rearrangement joins TRBV7-9 to TRBJ2-7, with TRBD2 matching 9 bases. This CDR3 is built from 19 residues. The V gene end was trimmed by 0 bases and the J gene end by 4 bases; junction bases not matched to a gene: 16. CDR1 is SEHNR and CDR2 is FQNEAQ in the germline V gene (reference sequence). The CDR3 DNA is TGTGCCAGCAGCTTAGCGGTGGAAACTAGCGGGCCAGGAGGTTACGAGCAGTACTTC. Translating gives CASSLAVETSGPGGYEQYF. The whole variable domain, filled in from reference TRBV7-9 and TRBJ2-7, reads DTGVSQNPRHKITKRGQNVTFRCDPISEHNRLYWYRQTLGQGPEFLTYFQNEAQLEKSRLLSDRFSAERPKGSFSTLEIQRTEQGDSAMYLCASSLAVETSGPGGYEQYFGPGTRLTVT.

The chain combines TRBV6-5 with TRBJ1-6; 7 bases are a match to TRBD1. V lost 3 bases to trimming and J lost 7 bases; unmatched junction nucleotides: 9. Germline V gene sequence: CDR1 MNHEY, CDR2 SVGAGI. The CDR3 runs to 16 residues. The chain's CDR3 is CASSYDSGQRNSPLHF. In DNA form, the CDR3 reads TGTGCCAGCAGTTATGATTCGGGACAGCGAAATTCACCCCTCCACTTT.

The table lists this clone with a count of one. The rearrangement uses TRBV4-1 and TRBJ1-3, with D possibly matching TRBD1 (6 bases). Trimming removed 1 base at V and 0 bases at J, with 25 bases between. The V gene's germline CDR1 is MGHRA and CDR2 YSYEKL. The CDR3 spans 21 residues. CDR3 in amino acids: CASSQAPVRSGQTSSGNTIYF. DNA for the CDR3: TGCGCCAGCAGCCAAGCCCCCGTGAGATCGGGACAAACGAGCTCTGGAAACACCATATATTTT.

V gene TRBV19 combines with J gene TRBJ1-5; TRBD1 aligns across 9 bases. There are 15 residues in the CDR3. Germline V gene lookup returns CDR1 LNHDA and CDR2 SQIVND (reference sequence). Trimming at V came to 2 bases and at J to 6 bases, leaving 5 bases not matched to a gene. CDR3 protein: CASSIQQGAGQPQHF. CDR3 bases: TGTGCCAGTAGTATACAACAGGGGGCCGGTCAGCCCCAGCATTTT.

The chain employs TRBV5-1 and TRBJ2-3; no reliable D call. V was shortened by 4 bases and J by 0 bases, with 15 bases between the two germline ends. Germline V gene lookup returns CDR1 SGHRS and CDR2 YFSETQ. CDR3 length equals 16 residues. The CDR3 coding sequence is TGCGCCAGCAGCCCGGTCACCTCCCGAAGCACAGATACGCAGTATTTT. Residues: CASSPVTSRSTDTQYF.

This clone was seen a few times. J is TRBJ2-4 and V is TRBV7-3; 7 bases are shared with TRBD1. The trim removed 4 bases at V and 5 bases at J, leaving 14 bases unmatched. CDR3 length: 17 amino acids. The germline V gene has CDR1 SGHTA and CDR2 FQGTGA. This CDR3 reads CASSSQQGITGENIQYF. CDR3 sequence (DNA): TGTGCCAGCAGCTCACAACAGGGTATAACAGGGGAAAACATTCAGTACTTC.

V usage is TRBV7-2 and J usage is TRBJ2-7, with 9 bases fitting TRBD1. Trimming removed 6 bases from V and 4 bases from J; junction bases left unmatched: 4. Germline V lookup: CDR1 SGHTA, CDR2 FQGNSA. The CDR3 consists of 13 residues. As DNA, the CDR3 is TGTGCCAGCAGGACAGGGGGAAAATACGAGCAGTACTTC. It codes for CASRTGGKYEQYF.

The V and J genes are TRBV4-1 and TRBJ1-1; 7 nucleotides align to TRBD1. Germline V gene lookup returns CDR1 MGHRA and CDR2 YSYEKL. CDR3 size: 12 residues. J was trimmed by 5 bases and V by 9 bases; bases with no gene match: 6. The CDR3 DNA reads TGCGCCAGTTCCCGACAGGGAACTGAAGCTTTCTTT. Translating it yields CASSRQGTEAFF.

The chain uses TRBV5-1 and TRBJ1-6, with 7 bases fitting TRBD1. Trimming removed 5 bases from V and 7 bases from J; junction bases left unmatched: 15. The length of the CDR3 is 17 residues. Germline-derived CDR1 and CDR2 are SGHRS and YFSETQ. CDR3: CASRPMWGQPSNSPLHF. In DNA form, the CDR3 reads TGCGCCAGCAGACCCATGTGGGGACAGCCATCGAATTCACCCCTCCACTTT.

The chain employs TRBV7-9 and TRBJ2-3; 7 bases line up with TRBD1. This CDR3 has 16 amino acids. J was trimmed by 2 bases and V by 5 bases; bases with no gene match: 10. Germline loops: CDR1 SEHNR, CDR2 FQNEAQ (reference sequence). CDR3 bases: TGTGCCAGCAGCGCACAAACCGGGACAGCCACAGATACGCAGTATTTT. Protein sequence: CASSAQTGTATDTQYF. The full variable domain, in which reference TRBV7-9 and TRBJ2-3 provide the parts outside the CDR3, is DTGVSQNPRHKITKRGQNVTFRCDPISEHNRLYWYRQTLGQGPEFLTYFQNEAQLEKSRLLSDRFSAERPKGSFSTLEIQRTEQGDSAMYLCASSAQTGTATDTQYFGPGTRLTVL.

This rearrangement joins TRBV7-8 to TRBJ1-3, with 8 bases lining up with TRBD1. CDR3 length: 14 amino acids. Germline trimming cut 5 bases from V and 1 base from J; bases unmatched to any gene: 1. CDR1 is SGHVS and CDR2 is FQNEAQ in the germline V gene. This CDR3 is CASSHRGSGNTIYF. CDR3 in DNA: TGTGCCAGCAGCCACAGGGGGTCTGGAAACACCATATATTTT. The variable domain in full, with the rest retrieved from reference TRBV7-8 and TRBJ1-3, is GAGVSQSPRYKVAKRGQDVALRCDPISGHVSLFWYQQALGQGPEFLTYFQNEAQLDKSGLPSDRFFAERPEGSVSTLKIQRTQQEDSAVYLCASSHRGSGNTIYFGEGSWLTVV.

The V gene is TRBV29-1, the J gene TRBJ2-7; D remains ambiguous. CDR1 and CDR2 (germline): SQVTM, ANQGSEA. The CDR3 has 12 residues. V was trimmed by 7 bases and J by 5 bases, leaving 15 bases between them. CDR3 amino acids: CSAQRPGNEQYF. In DNA form, the CDR3 reads TGCAGCGCTCAACGGCCAGGAAACGAGCAGTACTTC.

The chain employs TRBV5-4 and TRBJ1-2; no clear D gene. Deletions cut 4 bases from V and 2 bases from J, with 15 bases between. The germline CDR1 and CDR2 sequences are SGHNT and YYREEE (reference sequence). The CDR3 totals 15 residues. CDR3 nucleotide sequence: TGTGCCAGCAGCCCGGGAGGGCAGGAGAACTATGGCTACACCTTC. Translating gives CASSPGGQENYGYTF.

This clone was observed a handful of times. The chain has TRBV6-4 and TRBJ2-3; 10 nucleotides line up with TRBD2. The V and J ends lost 2 bases and 2 bases, in that order; junction bases with no gene match: 1. Germline V gene sequence: CDR1 MRHNA, CDR2 SNTAGT. The CDR3 totals 15 residues. In nucleotides, the CDR3 is TGTGCCAGCAGTGACGGGACTAGCGACACAGATACGCAGTATTTT. Its protein is CASSDGTSDTDTQYF.

V is TRBV6-5 and J is TRBJ2-7; 9 positions match TRBD1. The CDR3 is 13 residues long. Per the germline V gene, CDR1 is MNHEY and CDR2 is SVGAGI. Trimming at V came to 6 bases and at J to 3 bases, leaving 3 bases not matched to a gene. CDR3 DNA sequence: TGTGCCAGCAGAGGACAGGGGTACTACGAGCAGTACTTC. This encodes CASRGQGYYEQYF.

This chain uses TRBV27 with TRBJ1-1; D unclear. V gave up 2 bases and J gave up 4 bases, with 8 bases separating them. CDR3 length equals 13 residues. Germline CDR1 MNHEY, CDR2 SMNVEV (reference sequence). The CDR3 sequence is CASSLGARTEAFF. The CDR3 nucleotides are TGTGCCAGCAGTTTAGGAGCTCGCACTGAAGCTTTCTTT.

This clone was seen a single time. The chain carries TRBV18 and TRBJ2-2, with D possibly matching TRBD1 (5 bases). This CDR3 contains 15 residues. Trimming took off 2 bases at V and 5 bases at J, with 12 bases between the two ends. The germline gives CDR1 KGHSH, CDR2 LQKENI. DNA for the CDR3: TGTGCCAGCTCACCAGACAGCTTAAGGACCGGGGAGCTGTTTTTT. Amino acid sequence: CASSPDSLRTGELFF. Filled out from reference TRBV18 and TRBJ2-2, the complete variable domain reads NAGVMQNPRHLVRRRGQEARLRCSPMKGHSHVYWYRQLPEEGLKFMVYLQKENIIDESGMPKERFSAEFPKEGPSILRIQQVVRGDSAAYFCASSPDSLRTGELFFGEGSRLTVL.

This clone was seen a few times. V is TRBV15 and J is TRBJ2-7; 8 bases fit TRBD1. Germline-derived CDR1 and CDR2 are LNHNV and YYDKDF (reference sequence). The CDR3 length is 14 residues. V shed 4 bases, J shed 4 bases, and the junction held 6 bases outside the gene matches. The CDR3 bases are TGTGCCACCAGCATCGGGACAGGTTCTTACGAGCAGTACTTC. Translated, it gives CATSIGTGSYEQYF.